The rows below give T cell receptor beta chains drawn from one sample of a study of shared clonotypes between healthy human individuals. Data came from immunoSEQ multiplex PCR; TCRdb stores just in-frame clones and leaves some out. The sample holds around 980,000 clones, around 78% seen once. The specimen was memory CD4+ T cells from PBMCs. Receptors originate from a man aged 18 to 29 in good health. Some clones in this sample may be carry-over from other donors' samples. Each CDR3 is given with its conserved first and last residue. Fields, in order: CDR3 protein, CDR3 DNA, J gene, V gene, D gene, clone size. D genes are given only for firm matches. Expanded clones are given a class, and other clones once, few, many or no size at all.

CASSQGQGPGNTIYF	TGTGCCAGCTCTCAGGGACAGGGTCCTGGAAACACCATATATTTT	TRBJ1-3	TRBV18	TRBD1	-
CASSAAQVRPQHF	TGTGCCAGCAGTGCCGCCCAGGTGAGGCCCCAGCATTTT	TRBJ1-5	TRBV7-2	-	many
CASSPLGGGQNEQFF	TGTGCCAGCAGCCCCTTAGGTGGGGGACAGAATGAGCAGTTCTTC	TRBJ2-1	TRBV7-3	TRBD1	few
CASSLMGSGQPQHF	TGTGCCAGCAGCCTAATGGGGTCTGGACAGCCCCAGCATTTT	TRBJ1-5	TRBV7-9	-	-
CAWRDRGTYEQYF	TGTGCCTGGAGGGACAGGGGGACATACGAGCAGTACTTC	TRBJ2-7	TRBV30	TRBD1	-
CASSFWTGSSGNTIYF	TGTGCCAGCAGCTTTTGGACAGGCAGCTCTGGAAACACCATATATTTT	TRBJ1-3	TRBV7-9	TRBD1	-
CASSLRQGTGELFF	TGCGCCAGCAGCTTGCGCCAGGGCACCGGGGAGCTGTTTTTT	TRBJ2-2	TRBV5-1	-	-
CSVGQGNNQPQHF	TGCAGCGTGGGACAGGGGAACAATCAGCCCCAGCATTTT	TRBJ1-5	TRBV29-1	TRBD1	-
CASKGATRSNQPQHF	TGTGCCAGTAAAGGGGCCACCCGGAGCAATCAGCCCCAGCATTTT	TRBJ1-5	TRBV19	-	few
CASSPQAFNTEAFF	TGTGCCAGCAGCCCACAAGCCTTTAACACTGAAGCTTTCTTT	TRBJ1-1	TRBV9	-	-
CASSMGAERIQPQHF	TGTGCCAGTAGTATGGGGGCGGAAAGGATTCAGCCCCAGCATTTT	TRBJ1-5	TRBV19	-	few
CAWSVTRSTQETQYF	TGTGCCTGGAGTGTAACGAGGTCGACTCAAGAGACCCAGTACTTC	TRBJ2-5	TRBV30	-	-
CASSSVQNYGYTF	TGTGCCAGCAGCTCCGTCCAGAACTATGGCTACACCTTC	TRBJ1-2	TRBV5-4	-	-
CASSPGTLYNEQFF	TGCGCCAGCAGCCCAGGGACACTTTACAATGAGCAGTTCTTC	TRBJ2-1	TRBV5-1	-	-
CSVEQGGYTF	TGCAGCGTTGAACAGGGTGGCTACACCTTC	TRBJ1-2	TRBV29-1	-	few
CASSLWASGRNKNEQFF	TGTGCCAGCAGTTTATGGGCTAGCGGGAGGAATAAAAATGAGCAGTTCTTC	TRBJ2-1	TRBV28	TRBD2	-
CASSGSGPGPDTQYF	TGTGCCAGCAGCGGAAGCGGGCCGGGCCCAGATACGCAGTATTTT	TRBJ2-3	TRBV7-2	-	few
CASSEIIQAGANVLTF	TGTGCCAGCAGCGAAATTATTCAGGCCGGGGCCAACGTCCTGACTTTC	TRBJ2-6	TRBV11-1	-	once
CASSFEVGSEQFF	TGTGCCAGCAGCTTCGAGGTCGGTAGTGAGCAGTTCTTC	TRBJ2-1	TRBV5-4	-	-
CASSIGLNTEAFF	TGTGCCAGCAGCATAGGATTGAACACTGAAGCTTTCTTT	TRBJ1-1	TRBV9	-	few
CAWRGPYNEQFF	TGTGCCTGGAGGGGGCCGTACAATGAGCAGTTCTTC	TRBJ2-1	TRBV30	-	-
CASSFTAISYEQYF	TGTGCCAGCAGCTTCACAGCCATCTCCTACGAGCAGTACTTC	TRBJ2-7	TRBV2	-	-
CASSVTERAGELFF	TGTGCCAGCAGTGTCACCGAGAGGGCCGGGGAGCTGTTTTTT	TRBJ2-2	TRBV2	-	-
CASGGQGSFNEQFF	TGTGCCAGCGGAGGGCAGGGGAGTTTCAATGAGCAGTTCTTC	TRBJ2-1	TRBV11-2	-	-
CASSPLIESEAFF	TGTGCCAGCAGTCCCCTCATCGAGTCTGAAGCTTTCTTT	TRBJ1-1	TRBV6-5	-	once
CASSLSGLGNTEAFF	TGTGCCAGCAGTTTATCCGGGTTGGGGAACACTGAAGCTTTCTTT	TRBJ1-1	TRBV27	-	-
CASSEERNQPQHF	TGTGCCAGCAGTGAAGAGAGAAATCAGCCCCAGCATTTT	TRBJ1-5	TRBV2	-	-
CASSLAAELYEQYF	TGCGCCAGCAGCTTGGCGGCGGAACTCTACGAGCAGTACTTC	TRBJ2-7	TRBV5-1	-	-
CASSQDPRGSGELFF	TGTGCCAGCAGCCAAGATCCCAGGGGTTCCGGGGAGCTGTTTTTT	TRBJ2-2	TRBV4-2	-	-